This T cell receptor beta chain was captured by sequencing in a study of blood T cell repertoires in COVID-19. Study context: Some COVID-19 samples were acute and others convalescent; all came from the United States, Italy and Spain. Sources were T cells, B-cell-depleted T cells, or PBMCs; the material itself was cDNA or gDNA.

Authors' analysis steps: From reference gene primer amplification, estimates of nucleated cell counts were derived. Sequenced by immunoSEQ multiplex PCR; TCRdb stores in-frame clones only, minus some. V and J calls and clone size follow that table, whereas D and trimming were derived from the DNA. The sample includes over 200,000 clones, over 75% of them seen just once. This CDR3 has 14 residues. The germline gives CDR1 LGHDT, CDR2 YNNKEL (reference sequence). V was trimmed by 4 bases and J by 4 bases, leaving 13 bases between them. This receptor was obtained from a human donor in a cohort sampled during active COVID-19. The genes are TRBV3-1 (or the pseudogene TRBV3-2) and TRBJ1-2, with D unclear. The material sequenced was peripheral blood. CDR3 amino acids: CASSLQEALYGYTF. The CDR3 nucleotides are TGTGCCAGCAGCCTCCAAGAGGCCCTCTATGGCTACACCTTC.